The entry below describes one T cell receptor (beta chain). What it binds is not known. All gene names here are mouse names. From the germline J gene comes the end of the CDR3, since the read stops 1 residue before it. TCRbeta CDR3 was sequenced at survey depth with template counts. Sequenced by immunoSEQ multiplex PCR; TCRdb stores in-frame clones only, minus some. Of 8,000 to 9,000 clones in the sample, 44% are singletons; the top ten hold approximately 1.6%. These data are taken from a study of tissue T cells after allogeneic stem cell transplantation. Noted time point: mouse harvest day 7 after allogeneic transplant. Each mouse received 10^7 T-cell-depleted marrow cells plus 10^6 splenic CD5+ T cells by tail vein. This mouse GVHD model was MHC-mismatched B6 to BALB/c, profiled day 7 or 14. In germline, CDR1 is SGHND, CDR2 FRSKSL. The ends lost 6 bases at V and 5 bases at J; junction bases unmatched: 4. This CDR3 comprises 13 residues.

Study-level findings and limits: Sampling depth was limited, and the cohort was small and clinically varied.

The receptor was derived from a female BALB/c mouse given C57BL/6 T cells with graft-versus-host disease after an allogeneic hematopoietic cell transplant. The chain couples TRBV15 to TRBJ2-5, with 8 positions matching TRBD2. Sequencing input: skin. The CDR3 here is CASSPTGGDTQYF. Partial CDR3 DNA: TGTGCCAGCAGCCCTACTGGGGGAGACACCCAGTAC.